This T cell receptor (beta chain) was sequenced for a study of cytomegalovirus exposure and HLA in healthy donors. The CDR3 runs 17 residues. V was clipped by 4 bases and J by 7 bases; unmatched bases: 13. Per the germline V gene, CDR1 is SGDLS and CDR2 is YYNGEE. With 60 Vbeta and 13 Jbeta primers, the PCR was carried out. The table came from immunoSEQ multiplex PCR; TCRdb's copy has only in-frame clones and leaves some out. The data show 70,000 to 95,000 clones, approximately 80% seen once. This chain links TRBV9 with TRBJ2-2, with 10 bases aligning to TRBD2. The sequenced material came from PBMCs. This sequence was found in a woman aged 25 to 39 in good health and CMV-seronegative. DNA of the CDR3: TGTGCCAGCAGCTCGCTAGCGGGAGTGCCGTTGCGCGGGGAGCTGTTTTTT. Translating gives CASSSLAGVPLRGELFF.